This passage covers 28 T cell receptor beta chains from one sample sequenced in a study of OX40 agonist ivuxolimab in advanced cancers. Here immunoSEQ multiplex PCR was the method, and the copy in TCRdb shows in-frame clones only, minus some. The table records under 20,000 clones, 70% to 90% of them present only once. The source was CD4+ or CD8+ T cells sorted from blood, collected in a trial of the OX40 agonist ivuxolimab. Receptor source: an adult with an advanced solid tumor such as melanoma, head and neck, liver or kidney cancer.

The chain joins TRBV7-9 to TRBJ2-1; a possible D gene is TRBD1 (5 bases). This CDR3 has 15 residues. Germline V CDR1 and CDR2: SEHNR, FQNEAQ (reference sequence). Trimming left V 1 base short and J 4 bases short, with 11 bases between. The chain's CDR3 is CASSLEGLVYNEQFF. The CDR3 region has the DNA TGTGCCAGCAGCTTAGAGGGGCTAGTTTACAATGAGCAGTTCTTC.

This clone appeared once. The chain employs TRBV29-1 and TRBJ2-5; TRBD2 matches at 10 bases. After removal of 4 bases from V and 7 bases from J, the junction contained 12 bases not matched to a gene. CDR3 length: 15 amino acids. Germline V gene data show CDR1 as SQVTM and CDR2 as ANQGSEA. Written as DNA, the CDR3 is TGCAGCGTTGTACCCCTAGCGGGAGAGGTCGGGACCCAGTACTTC. Translated: CSVVPLAGEVGTQYF.

CDR3 loop: CASSQGVPYEQYF. CDR3 coding DNA: TGTGCCAGTAGTCAAGGGGTCCCCTACGAGCAGTACTTC. The chain joins TRBV19 to TRBJ2-7, with a possible D match to TRBD1 (5 bases). This CDR3 comprises 13 residues. Trimming stripped 5 bases from V and 2 bases from J, with 10 bases between. The germline V gene encodes CDR1 LNHDA and CDR2 SQIVND (reference sequence).

The chain couples TRBV29-1 to TRBJ2-3; D is ambiguous. This CDR3 is built from 13 residues. The V and J ends lost 3 bases and 6 bases respectively, with 13 bases between them. Germline CDR1 reads SQVTM; CDR2 reads ANQGSEA. Here the CDR3 reads CSVDGLSRDTQYF. The CDR3 DNA follows: TGCAGCGTTGACGGCCTCTCGAGGGATACGCAGTATTTT.

The chain combines TRBV5-1 with TRBJ1-3; D call uncertain. With 2 bases removed from V and 0 bases from J, the gap between germline ends came to 9 bases. This CDR3 spans 15 amino acids. Per the germline V gene, CDR1 is SGHRS and CDR2 is YFSETQ. CDR3 sequence (DNA): TGCGCCAGCAGCTTCGACCCCTACTCTGGAAACACCATATATTTT. Protein sequence: CASSFDPYSGNTIYF.

This clone appeared a single time. This chain links TRBV5-6 with TRBJ2-7; TRBD2 matches 15 bases. Looked up from germline, CDR1 is SGHDT and CDR2 is YYEEEE. This CDR3 contains 16 residues. J was trimmed by 6 bases and V by 4 bases; bases with no gene match: 8. The CDR3 sequence: CASSQGTSGRIPEQYF. The CDR3 DNA reads as TGTGCCAGCAGCCAAGGGACTAGCGGGAGGATCCCCGAGCAGTACTTC.

The CDR3 spells CASTTGGGDTQYF. The CDR3 DNA is TGTGCCAGCACGACAGGGGGCGGAGATACGCAGTATTTT. The chain couples TRBV6-6 to TRBJ2-3, with 10 bases lining up with TRBD1. Germline assignment: CDR1 MNHNY and CDR2 SVGAGI (reference sequence). J gave up 5 bases and V 7 bases, and 3 bases lay outside the gene matches. The CDR3 has 13 amino acids.

The chain is built from TRBV28 and TRBJ2-7; 7 positions agree with TRBD2. The CDR3 covers 14 residues. Losses at the gene ends were 6 bases for V and 4 bases for J; bases not matched to a gene: 9. The germline CDR1 and CDR2 sequences are MDHEN and SYDVKM. The CDR3 loop reads CASRGGSYPYEQYF. The CDR3 DNA sequence: TGTGCCAGCAGAGGCGGGAGTTACCCATACGAGCAGTACTTC.

J is TRBJ2-7 and V is TRBV6-5; TRBD2 matches at 11 bases. Per the germline V gene, CDR1 is MNHEY and CDR2 is SVGAGI. Unmatched junction bases numbered 5, after V lost 7 bases and J lost 0 bases. The CDR3 loop spans 15 amino acids. The CDR3 spells CASTLAGGDSYEQYF. The DNA for the CDR3 is TGTGCCAGCACCTTAGCGGGAGGGGACTCCTACGAGCAGTACTTC.

The chain employs TRBV2 and TRBJ2-1, with 9 bases aligning to TRBD2. The junction had 2 bases not matched to a gene; V was cut back by 7 bases and J by 4 bases. From germline, CDR1 is SNHLY and CDR2 FYNNEI. This CDR3 spans 13 amino acids. CDR3 protein: CASTSGIYNEQFF. The DNA of the CDR3 is TGTGCCAGCACTAGCGGGATTTACAATGAGCAGTTCTTC.

The chain uses TRBV6-6 and TRBJ1-2, with D hard to call. CDR1 is MNHNY and CDR2 is SVGAGI in the germline V gene (reference sequence). This CDR3 contains 15 residues. V was trimmed by 4 bases and J by 6 bases, leaving 18 bases between them. The CDR3 DNA reads as TGTGCCAGCAGTTCCGACTCGTGGGGAGGGAATGGCTACACCTTC. Translated: CASSSDSWGGNGYTF.

This clone has a single count. The V call is TRBV2, the J call TRBJ1-3, with a tentative D call TRBD1 (6 bases). CDR3 length equals 14 residues. CDR1 is SNHLY and CDR2 is FYNNEI in the germline V gene. Trimming stripped 3 bases from V and 4 bases from J, with 10 bases between. CDR3 DNA: TGTGCCAGCAGTGAGGGACAACCAGGAAACACCATATATTTT. Translation gives CASSEGQPGNTIYF.

This clone was seen once. The chain recombines TRBV14 with TRBJ2-7; TRBD2 is a possible D gene (5 bases). V lost 2 bases and J 7 bases, leaving 21 bases between the germline ends. This CDR3 comprises 16 residues. The germline V gene encodes CDR1 SGHDN and CDR2 FVKESK. CDR3 sequence: CASSQSPSFSLGEQYF. The DNA of the CDR3 is TGTGCCAGCAGCCAATCCCCTAGCTTCTCCCTTGGGGAGCAGTACTTC.

The rearrangement links TRBV7-2 to TRBJ2-7, with a weak D call TRBD2 (5 bases). This CDR3 region has 14 residues. The germline gives CDR1 SGHTA, CDR2 FQGNSA. The V end lost 4 bases, the J end lost 3 bases, and 13 bases lay between the germline ends. CDR3 loop: CASSSLLAVYEQYF. CDR3 nucleotide sequence: TGTGCCAGCAGCTCCTTGCTAGCAGTCTACGAGCAGTACTTC.

The V gene is TRBV30, the J gene TRBJ2-2; possible D gene TRBD2, 6 bases. Between the trimmed V and J ends, which lost 4 bases and 1 base, there was a span of 7 bases. The germline V gene encodes CDR1 GTSNPN and CDR2 SVGIG (reference sequence). The CDR3 totals 13 residues. CDR3 loop: CAWKAGNTGELFF. The CDR3, as DNA: TGTGCCTGGAAAGCGGGGAACACCGGGGAGCTGTTTTTT.

This clone was detected once. The chain couples TRBV29-1 to TRBJ2-7, with D maybe TRBD2 (5 bases). V lost 4 bases, J lost 2 bases, and 12 bases lay in between. This CDR3 is built from 13 residues. CDR1 SQVTM and CDR2 ANQGSEA come from the germline V gene. The CDR3 DNA reads as TGCAGCGTTGGCGGGCGGAACGCCTACGAGCAGTACTTC. Protein product: CSVGGRNAYEQYF.

This rearrangement joins TRBV11-2 to TRBJ2-5, with D perhaps TRBD2 (6 bases). The CDR3 extends over 14 amino acids. Germline CDR1 SGHAT, CDR2 FQNNGV. V was trimmed by 1 base and J by 3 bases, leaving 9 bases between them. CDR3 DNA sequence: TGTGCCAGCAGCTTAGCGGGAGTGGAAGAGACCCAGTACTTC. It is translated as CASSLAGVEETQYF.

The chain recombines TRBV7-9 with TRBJ1-2, with a tentative D call TRBD1 (5 bases). The CDR3 contains 13 residues. Between the trimmed V and J ends, which lost 1 base and 7 bases, there was a span of 10 bases. Germline V gives CDR1 SEHNR, CDR2 FQNEAQ (reference sequence). CDR3 DNA sequence: TGTGCCAGCAGCTTAGGTGGGGGAGGTGGCTACACCTTC. Residues: CASSLGGGGGYTF.

The genes are TRBV27 and TRBJ2-1; 7 nucleotides line up with TRBD1. This CDR3 is 14 amino acids long. V lost 6 bases, J lost 6 bases, and 8 bases stayed unmatched. The germline V gene has CDR1 MNHEY and CDR2 SMNVEV (reference sequence). DNA for the CDR3: TGTGCCAGCAGCGAGGGGACAGTCCCCAATGAGCAGTTCTTC. Translating gives CASSEGTVPNEQFF.

The chain joins TRBV5-5 to TRBJ2-7; TRBD2 matches 10 bases. With V trimmed by 2 bases and J by 0 bases, 8 bases remained unmatched. The V gene's germline CDR1 is SGHKS and CDR2 YYEKEE (reference sequence). The CDR3 spans 17 residues. Here the CDR3 DNA reads TGTGCCAGCAGCTTAGGTCTAGCGGGAGCCCTCTCCTACGAGCAGTACTTC. Encoded protein: CASSLGLAGALSYEQYF.

In this sample, this clone is large. The rearrangement joins TRBV27 to TRBJ2-1, with 13 bases matching TRBD2. The CDR3 runs to 13 residues. CDR1 is MNHEY and CDR2 is SMNVEV in the germline V gene (reference sequence). V lost 10 bases to trimming and J lost 5 bases; unmatched junction nucleotides: 2. The DNA for the CDR3 is TGTGCCACCGGGACTAGCGGGAACAATGAGCAGTTCTTC. Encoded protein: CATGTSGNNEQFF.

The V call is TRBV9, the J call TRBJ2-7; a weak D match, TRBD2 (6 bases). The CDR3 totals 17 residues. Trimming shortened V by 1 base and J by 6 bases, and 23 bases separated the two germline ends. Germline V gene data show CDR1 as SGDLS and CDR2 as YYNGEE. CDR3 in amino acids: CASSVLSSGPGSGEQYF. The CDR3 DNA reads as TGTGCCAGCAGCGTACTTTCTTCCGGGCCGGGTAGCGGCGAGCAGTACTTC.

The rearrangement joins TRBV25-1 to TRBJ2-6, with TRBD2 matching 13 bases. The CDR3 loop spans 17 amino acids. Per germline, CDR1 MGHDK and CDR2 SYGVNS. J lost 0 bases, V lost 5 bases, and 1 base had no gene match. This CDR3 reads CASSRLAGGSGANVLTF. CDR3 nucleotides: TGTGCCAGCAGTAGACTAGCGGGAGGCTCTGGGGCCAACGTCCTGACTTTC.

The chain recombines TRBV4-3 with TRBJ1-1; weak D call: TRBD1 (5 bases). The V gene lost 2 bases and the J gene lost 1 base, with 5 bases spanning the gap. The germline CDR1 and CDR2 sequences are LGHNA and YSLEER. The CDR3 sequence is 13 residues long. As DNA, the CDR3 is TGCGCCAGCAGCCAAACAGGGAACACTGAAGCTTTCTTT. This gives the protein CASSQTGNTEAFF.

The rearrangement links TRBV29-1 to TRBJ1-2, with D maybe TRBD1 (5 bases). The CDR3 is made up of 14 amino acids. The germline V gene has CDR1 SQVTM and CDR2 ANQGSEA. V lost 0 bases and J lost 4, with 12 bases in between. For the CDR3, the DNA is TGCAGCGTTGAAGAGGGGGACTCCCTCTATGGCTACACCTTC. Its protein product is CSVEEGDSLYGYTF. The full variable domain, in which reference TRBV29-1 and TRBJ1-2 provide the parts outside the CDR3, is SAVISQKPSRDICQRGTSLTIQCQVDSQVTMMFWYRQQPGQSLTLIATANQGSEATYESGFVIDKFPISRPNLTFSTLTVSNMSPEDSSIYLCSVEEGDSLYGYTFGSGTRLTVV.

V gene TRBV9 combines with J gene TRBJ2-2; no firm D call. Per the germline V gene, CDR1 is SGDLS and CDR2 is YYNGEE. With 0 bases removed from V and 4 bases from J, the gap between germline ends came to 10 bases. CDR3 length: 15 amino acids. CDR3 protein: CASSVGSSSTGELFF. The CDR3 bases are TGTGCCAGCAGCGTAGGTTCTAGTAGCACCGGGGAGCTGTTTTTT.

V gene TRBV7-3 combines with J gene TRBJ1-4; TRBD1 might be the D (5 bases). V lost 5 bases and J lost 14, with 12 bases in between. The CDR3 extends over 11 amino acids. Germline V gene sequence: CDR1 SGHTA, CDR2 FQGTGA. CDR3 DNA sequence: TGTGCCAGCAGCAGGGACCTGGGGCTGTTTTTT. This gives the protein CASSRDLGLFF.

Only one count was recorded for this clone. J is TRBJ2-3 and V is TRBV6-5; no clear D gene. Trimming took off 6 bases at V and 4 bases at J, with 8 bases between the two ends. This CDR3 spans 12 amino acids. The germline V gene encodes CDR1 MNHEY and CDR2 SVGAGI. CDR3 DNA sequence: TGTGCCAGCAGGGATATAGCAGATACGCAGTATTTT. Its translation is CASRDIADTQYF.